The TCR beta chain described here comes from a study of identical twins. The J segment lost 6 bases and the V segment lost 5 bases, leaving 12 bases of the junction unmatched. Per germline, CDR1 SNHLY and CDR2 FYNNEI. This CDR3 is built from 16 residues. General study findings and limits: With abundant cord blood beta clonotypes, insertions were fewer; memory repertoires showed no such pattern. Invariant populations such as MAIT and iNKT cells could partly muddle zero-insertion analyses. Excess sharing between twins was weaker in beta out-of-frame sequences.

In this sample, this clonotype turned up a few times. Its antigen is not identified. The cDNA had a unique molecular identifier and a template-switch universal primer site. TCRdb itself ran the 5' RACE reads through MiXCR, one entry per CDR3 protein. The sample includes about 530,000 distinct CDR3 sequences, approximately 20% of them seen just once. These data were also reused for a study on yellow fever vaccine responses in identical twins.

The sequence was collected from a woman younger than 35 in good health. The sample consisted of CD4+ T cells sorted from blood. The chain joins TRBV2 to TRBJ2-1, with TRBD2 identical over 8 bases. CDR3 nucleotide sequence: TGTGCCAGCAGTTCCCTGGGGCTAGCGGGTCCCAATGAGCAGTTCTTC. Amino acid sequence: CASSSLGLAGPNEQFF.